This note documents a single T cell receptor beta chain sequence. These data come from a study of blood T cell repertoires in COVID-19. Trimming cost V 9 bases and J 2 bases, with 5 bases left between them. The germline gives CDR1 MNHEY, CDR2 SVGAGI. The CDR3 has 12 residues. Sequenced by immunoSEQ multiplex PCR; TCRdb stores in-frame clones only, minus some. The top ten clones hold 2.1% of a sample with approximately 260,000 clones, 90% of them seen once. This chain links TRBV6-5 with TRBJ1-6; D ambiguous. The receptor's source is an older woman with COVID-19, enrolled during active disease. The sample comprised peripheral blood. The CDR3 here is CASRTYNSPLHF. For the CDR3, the DNA is TGTGCCAGTAGAACCTATAATTCACCCCTCCACTTT.